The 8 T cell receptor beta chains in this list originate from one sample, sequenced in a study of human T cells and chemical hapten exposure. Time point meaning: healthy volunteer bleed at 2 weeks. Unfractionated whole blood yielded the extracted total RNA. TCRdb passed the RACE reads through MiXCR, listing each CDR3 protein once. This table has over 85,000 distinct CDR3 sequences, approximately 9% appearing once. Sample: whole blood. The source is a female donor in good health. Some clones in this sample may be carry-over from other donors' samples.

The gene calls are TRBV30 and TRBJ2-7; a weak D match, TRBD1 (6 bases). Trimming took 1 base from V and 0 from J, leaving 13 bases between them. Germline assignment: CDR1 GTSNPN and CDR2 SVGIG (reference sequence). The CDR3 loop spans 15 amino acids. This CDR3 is CAWSDQGFSSYEQYF. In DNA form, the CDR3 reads TGTGCCTGGAGTGACCAGGGGTTTTCCTCCTACGAGCAGTACTTC.

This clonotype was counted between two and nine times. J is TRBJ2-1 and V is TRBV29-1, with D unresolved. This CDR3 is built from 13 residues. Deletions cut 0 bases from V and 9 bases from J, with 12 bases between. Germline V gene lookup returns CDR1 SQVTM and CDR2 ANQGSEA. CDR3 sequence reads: CSVEEGSGAEQFF. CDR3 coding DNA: TGCAGCGTTGAAGAGGGATCTGGTGCTGAGCAGTTCTTC.

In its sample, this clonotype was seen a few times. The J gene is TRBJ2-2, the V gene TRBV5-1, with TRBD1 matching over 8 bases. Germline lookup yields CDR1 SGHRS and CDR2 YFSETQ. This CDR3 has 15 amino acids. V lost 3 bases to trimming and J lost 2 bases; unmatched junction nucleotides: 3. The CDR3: CASSSTGANTGELFF. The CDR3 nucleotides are TGCGCCAGCAGCTCGACAGGGGCTAACACCGGGGAGCTGTTTTTT.

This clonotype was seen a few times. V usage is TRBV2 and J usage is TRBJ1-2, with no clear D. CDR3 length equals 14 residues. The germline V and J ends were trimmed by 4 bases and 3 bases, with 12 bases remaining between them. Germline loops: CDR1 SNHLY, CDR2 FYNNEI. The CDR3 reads CASSGSTKDYGYTF. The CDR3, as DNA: TGTGCCAGCAGTGGTTCGACGAAAGACTATGGCTACACCTTC.

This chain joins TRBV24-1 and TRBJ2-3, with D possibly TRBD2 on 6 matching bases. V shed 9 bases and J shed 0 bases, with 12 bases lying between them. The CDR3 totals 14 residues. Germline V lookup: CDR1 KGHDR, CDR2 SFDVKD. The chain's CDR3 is CATCLSGSTDTQYF. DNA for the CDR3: TGTGCCACCTGTCTTAGCGGAAGCACAGATACGCAGTATTTT.

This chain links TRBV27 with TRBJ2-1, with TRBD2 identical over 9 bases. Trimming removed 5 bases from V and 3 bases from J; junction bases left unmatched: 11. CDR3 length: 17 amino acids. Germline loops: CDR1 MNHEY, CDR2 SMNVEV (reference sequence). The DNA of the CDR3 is TGTGCCAGCAGTCGCCGAGGAGGAGCGGGGGGCTACAATGAGCAGTTCTTC. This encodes CASSRRGGAGGYNEQFF.

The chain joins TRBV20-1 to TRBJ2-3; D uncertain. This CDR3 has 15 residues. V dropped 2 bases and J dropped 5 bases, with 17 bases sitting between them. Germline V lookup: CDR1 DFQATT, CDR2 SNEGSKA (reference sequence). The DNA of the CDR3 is TGCAGTGCTAGACTGTTACAGAGCAGTGGAGATACGCAGTATTTT. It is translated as CSARLLQSSGDTQYF.

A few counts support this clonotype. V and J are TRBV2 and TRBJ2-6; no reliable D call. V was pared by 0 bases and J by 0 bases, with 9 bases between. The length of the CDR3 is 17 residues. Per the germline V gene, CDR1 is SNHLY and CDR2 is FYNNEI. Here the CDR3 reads CASSEALGVSGANVLTF. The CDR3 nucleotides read TGTGCCAGCAGTGAAGCGCTCGGCGTCTCTGGGGCCAACGTCCTGACTTTC.